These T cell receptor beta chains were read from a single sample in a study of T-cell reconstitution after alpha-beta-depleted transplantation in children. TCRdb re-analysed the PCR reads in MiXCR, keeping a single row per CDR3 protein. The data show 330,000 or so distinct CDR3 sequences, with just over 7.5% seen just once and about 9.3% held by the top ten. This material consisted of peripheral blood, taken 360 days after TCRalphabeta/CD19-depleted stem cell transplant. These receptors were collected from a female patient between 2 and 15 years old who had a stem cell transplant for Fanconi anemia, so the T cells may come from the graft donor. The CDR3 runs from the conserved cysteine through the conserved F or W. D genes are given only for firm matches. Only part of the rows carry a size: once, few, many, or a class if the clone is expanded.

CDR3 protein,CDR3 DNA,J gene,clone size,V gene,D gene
CASSLSLTDTQYF,TGTGCCAGCAGCTTGTCGCTCACAGATACGCAGTATTTT,TRBJ2-3,many,TRBV5-5,-
CASSQDPGSSYEQYF,TGTGCCAGCAGCCAAGATCCCGGGAGCTCCTACGAGCAGTACTTC,TRBJ2-7,-,TRBV4-2,-
CASSEGGTKNIQYF,TGTGCCAGCAGCGAAGGAGGTACCAAAAACATTCAGTACTTC,TRBJ2-4,many,TRBV9,-
CASSPQRDRLHEQYF,TGTGCCAGCTCACCACAGAGGGATCGACTGCACGAGCAGTACTTC,TRBJ2-7,many,TRBV18,-
CASSLRQGGYEQYF,TGTGCCAGCAGTCTAAGACAGGGGGGCTACGAGCAGTACTTC,TRBJ2-7,many,TRBV12-3/TRBV12-4,TRBD1
CASSATGSKNIQYF,TGTGCCAGCAGCGCGACAGGGAGCAAAAACATTCAGTACTTC,TRBJ2-4,many,TRBV9,TRBD1
CSVVDRGNQPQHF,TGCAGCGTTGTAGACAGGGGCAATCAGCCCCAGCATTTT,TRBJ1-5,many,TRBV29-1,TRBD1
CASSSGQTTNEKLFF,TGCGCCAGCAGCTCCGGACAGACAACTAATGAAAAACTGTTTTTT,TRBJ1-4,-,TRBV5-1,-
CSAGETEYYGYTF,TGCAGTGCTGGAGAGACGGAGTACTATGGCTACACCTTC,TRBJ1-2,many,TRBV20-1,-
CATDRRGGYEQYF,TGTGCCACCGACAGGCGGGGCGGCTACGAGCAGTACTTC,TRBJ2-7,few,TRBV7-9,-
CSAATRLAGVGETQYF,TGCAGTGCTGCAACTCGACTAGCGGGAGTGGGAGAGACCCAGTACTTC,TRBJ2-5,many,TRBV20-1,TRBD2
CASSPDRAGELFF,TGTGCCAGCAGCCCCGACAGGGCCGGGGAGCTGTTTTTT,TRBJ2-2,many,TRBV7-2,TRBD1
CASSLGTSGVTIIDEQFF,TGTGCCAGCAGCTTGGGGACTAGCGGGGTAACAATCATCGATGAGCAGTTCTTC,TRBJ2-1,many,TRBV11-1,TRBD2
CASSLARSGWQETQYF,TGTGCCAGCAGCTTAGCGCGATCAGGGTGGCAAGAGACCCAGTACTTC,TRBJ2-5,many,TRBV7-9,-
CASSLRGDNEQFF,TGCGCCAGCAGCTTGAGGGGGGACAATGAGCAGTTCTTC,TRBJ2-1,medium-sized,TRBV5-1,-
CASSRILLAGGGNEQFF,TGTGCCAGCAGTCGCATCCTTCTAGCGGGGGGGGGCAATGAGCAGTTCTTC,TRBJ2-1,few,TRBV12-3/TRBV12-4,TRBD2
CAISDPNPGENNQPQHF,TGTGCCATCAGCGACCCGAATCCAGGGGAAAACAATCAGCCCCAGCATTTT,TRBJ1-5,many,TRBV10-3,-
CAIGERATDTQYF,TGTGCCATCGGGGAGCGGGCCACAGATACGCAGTATTTT,TRBJ2-3,many,TRBV10-3,-
CSARGGIAGGPKTQYF,TGCAGTGCTAGAGGGGGGATAGCGGGAGGGCCGAAGACCCAGTACTTC,TRBJ2-5,-,TRBV20-1,TRBD2
CSVTGQAIQETQYF,TGCAGTGTAACGGGACAGGCGATCCAAGAGACCCAGTACTTC,TRBJ2-5,-,TRBV20-1,TRBD1
CASSWVMGVATNQPQHF,TGTGCCAGCAGTTGGGTCATGGGGGTGGCCACCAATCAGCCCCAGCATTTT,TRBJ1-5,many,TRBV12-3/TRBV12-4,-
CSARDPGGSGGYTF,TGCAGTGCTAGAGACCCAGGGGGGAGCGGTGGCTACACCTTC,TRBJ1-2,many,TRBV20-1,TRBD1
CASSIRGQGGITGELFF,TGTGCCAGTAGTATCCGGGGACAGGGGGGGATCACCGGGGAGCTGTTTTTT,TRBJ2-2,many,TRBV19,TRBD1
CASGLRDRDRGNTIYF,TGTGCCAGCGGCCTGAGAGACAGGGACAGAGGAAACACCATATATTTT,TRBJ1-3,many,TRBV27,TRBD1
CASSLVAGPTTGELFF,TGTGCCAGCAGCTTAGTAGCTGGTCCGACCACCGGGGAGCTGTTTTTT,TRBJ2-2,few,TRBV7-9,-
CAISESAGRGTEAFF,TGTGCCATCAGTGAGTCCGCAGGGAGAGGCACTGAAGCTTTCTTT,TRBJ1-1,-,TRBV10-3,-
CSAKVSADDNQPQHF,TGCAGTGCTAAAGTCTCGGCAGACGACAATCAGCCCCAGCATTTT,TRBJ1-5,many,TRBV20-1,-
CASSTGQGGDGYTF,TGCGCCAGCAGCACAGGACAGGGAGGGGATGGCTACACCTTC,TRBJ1-2,-,TRBV5-1,TRBD1
CASSRDGRGYTF,TGTGCCAGCAGCAGAGACGGTAGGGGCTACACCTTC,TRBJ1-2,few,TRBV5-5,-
CSARVPGAAYNEQFF,TGCAGTGCTAGAGTGCCGGGAGCGGCATACAATGAGCAGTTCTTC,TRBJ2-1,many,TRBV20-1,-
CASSFTLLKNGYTF,TGTGCCAGCAGTTTTACGTTACTTAAGAATGGCTACACCTTC,TRBJ1-2,many,TRBV28,-
CASSYRAGARDTQYF,TGTGCCAGCAGTTACCGAGCGGGAGCAAGAGATACGCAGTATTTT,TRBJ2-3,-,TRBV6-5,TRBD2
CSATRTGMDEKLFF,TGCAGTGCTACCCGGACAGGGATGGATGAAAAACTGTTTTTT,TRBJ1-4,few,TRBV20-1,TRBD1
CASSLGQGLSNTIYF,TGTGCCAGCAGCCTCGGACAGGGGCTCTCAAACACCATATATTTT,TRBJ1-3,many,TRBV9,TRBD1
CASRQTTASYEQYF,TGCGCCAGCAGGCAGACGACAGCCTCCTACGAGCAGTACTTC,TRBJ2-7,many,TRBV5-1,-
CSARDLGGRKNTEAFF,TGCAGTGCTAGAGATCTGGGGGGAAGGAAGAACACTGAAGCTTTCTTT,TRBJ1-1,few,TRBV20-1,-
CASSPPGLYGYTF,TGTGCCAGCAGCCCACCCGGACTTTACGGCTACACCTTC,TRBJ1-2,many,TRBV6-1,-
CASSPNRGNTGELFF,TGTGCCAGCAGCCCTAATAGGGGGAACACCGGGGAGCTGTTTTTT,TRBJ2-2,few,TRBV7-8,-
CASSRHGEGSKTTEAFF,TGTGCCAGCAGCCGGCATGGGGAGGGTTCTAAGACCACTGAAGCTTTCTTT,TRBJ1-1,few,TRBV5-8,-
CAIYRGNYGYTF,TGTGCCATATACAGGGGTAACTATGGCTACACCTTC,TRBJ1-2,many,TRBV6-5,TRBD1
CASTILAGGEQYF,TGTGCCAGCACCATCCTTGCAGGGGGCGAGCAGTACTTC,TRBJ2-7,few,TRBV6-2/TRBV6-3,TRBD1
CASSVQLAGRDEQFF,TGCGCCAGCAGCGTACAGCTAGCGGGAAGGGATGAGCAGTTCTTC,TRBJ2-1,many,TRBV5-1,TRBD2
CASSARGPSTDTQYF,TGTGCCAGCAGTGCGAGGGGACCTAGCACAGATACGCAGTATTTT,TRBJ2-3,many,TRBV7-2,-
CASSPTGTGYYEQYF,TGTGCCAGCAGCCCTACCGGGACAGGATATTACGAGCAGTACTTC,TRBJ2-7,few,TRBV11-1,TRBD1
CSARWMEAGNTEAFF,TGCAGTGCTAGATGGATGGAAGCCGGGAACACTGAAGCTTTCTTT,TRBJ1-1,many,TRBV20-1,-
CASSLFILGRAGDPDTQYF,TGTGCCAGCAGCCTTTTTATATTGGGGCGAGCGGGAGACCCAGATACGCAGTATTTT,TRBJ2-3,few,TRBV11-2,TRBD2
CASSLQSAGPYNEQFF,TGTGCCAGCAGCTTACAATCGGCGGGGCCATACAATGAGCAGTTCTTC,TRBJ2-1,-,TRBV11-3,-
CASKPQVNYGYTF,TGTGCCAGCAAACCACAGGTGAACTATGGCTACACCTTC,TRBJ1-2,many,TRBV6-6,-
CASERDTINKETQYF,TGTGCCAGCGAACGGGACACTATTAATAAAGAGACCCAGTACTTC,TRBJ2-5,-,TRBV6-2/TRBV6-3,-